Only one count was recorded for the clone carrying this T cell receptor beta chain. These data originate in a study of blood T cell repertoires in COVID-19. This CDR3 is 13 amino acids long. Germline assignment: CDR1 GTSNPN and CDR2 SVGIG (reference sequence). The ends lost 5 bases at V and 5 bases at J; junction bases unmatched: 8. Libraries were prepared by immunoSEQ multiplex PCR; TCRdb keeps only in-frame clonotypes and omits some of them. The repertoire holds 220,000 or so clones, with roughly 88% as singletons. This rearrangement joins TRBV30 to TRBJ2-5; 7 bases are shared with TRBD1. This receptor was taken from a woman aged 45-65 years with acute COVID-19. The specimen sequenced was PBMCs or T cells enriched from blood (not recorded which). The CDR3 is CAWDSTGIETQYF. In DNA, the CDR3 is TGTGCCTGGGACTCGACAGGGATCGAGACCCAGTACTTC.